These 18 T cell receptor beta chains share one sample of origin, sequenced in a study of OX40 agonist ivuxolimab in advanced cancers. Using immunoSEQ multiplex PCR, the repertoire was profiled, and TCRdb retains in-frame clones only, with some absent. The sample lists roughly 60,000 clones; about 90% were seen once. Sample: CD4+ or CD8+ T cells sorted from blood, taken in a trial of the OX40 agonist ivuxolimab. These receptors were obtained from an adult with an advanced solid tumor such as melanoma, head and neck, liver or kidney cancer.

The chain recombines TRBV7-2 with TRBJ2-7, with D possibly TRBD1 on 5 matching bases. This CDR3 is built from 12 residues. Trimming shortened V by 1 base and J by 9 bases, and 10 bases separated the two germline ends. Germline loops: CDR1 SGHTA, CDR2 FQGNSA. The CDR3 sequence: CASSLEGPPQYF. CDR3 in DNA: TGTGCCAGCAGCTTAGAGGGGCCACCGCAGTACTTC.

The chain employs TRBV9 and TRBJ1-1; D is unclear. In germline, CDR1 is SGDLS, CDR2 YYNGEE. The CDR3 consists of 13 residues. V lost 0 bases and J lost 0, with 3 bases in between. CDR3 nucleotide sequence: TGTGCCAGCAGCGTAGGTATGAACACTGAAGCTTTCTTT. Its translation: CASSVGMNTEAFF.

This sequence joins TRBV19 and TRBJ2-2, with 12 positions matching TRBD2. The germline V gene has CDR1 LNHDA and CDR2 SQIVND (reference sequence). The CDR3 is 17 residues long. The V and J ends lost 3 bases and 7 bases, in that order; junction bases with no gene match: 9. CDR3 in DNA: TGTGCCAGTAGTATGACTCTAGCGGGAGGGCTCGGCGGGGAGCTGTTTTTT. It is translated as CASSMTLAGGLGGELFF.

This sequence joins TRBV4-1 and TRBJ2-3; D ambiguous. Trimming took 1 base from V and 0 from J, leaving 5 bases between them. CDR1 MGHRA and CDR2 YSYEKL come from the germline V gene. The CDR3 has 14 amino acids. The CDR3 loop reads CASSQATSTDTQYF. The CDR3 DNA reads TGCGCCAGCAGCCAAGCCACTAGCACAGATACGCAGTATTTT.

The chain has TRBV27 and TRBJ1-1; weak D call: TRBD1 (5 bases). This CDR3 comprises 14 residues. CDR1 and CDR2 from the germline V gene are MNHEY and SMNVEV (reference sequence). Trimming stripped 2 bases from V and 5 bases from J, with 12 bases between. CDR3 nucleotides: TGTGCCAGCAGTTTAGGAGTGGAGGGGACTGAAGCTTTCTTT. It codes for CASSLGVEGTEAFF.

Relative to its sample, this clone is medium-sized. DNA for the CDR3: TGTGCCAGCAGTGAATACAGGGGGTTCTCCTACGAGCAGTACTTC. Amino acid sequence: CASSEYRGFSYEQYF. The chain links TRBV2 to TRBJ2-7; 8 positions agree with TRBD1. Trimming at V came to 2 bases and at J to 0 bases, leaving 3 bases not matched to a gene. Per germline, CDR1 SNHLY and CDR2 FYNNEI. This CDR3 contains 15 residues.

The genes are TRBV4-3 and TRBJ2-1, with TRBD2 identical over 13 bases. V was clipped by 0 bases and J by 7 bases; unmatched bases: 6. CDR1 and CDR2 from the germline V gene are LGHNA and YSLEER. The CDR3 contains 17 residues. In DNA form, the CDR3 reads TGCGCCAGCAGCCAAGATGGGAGGACTAGCGGGAGAAATGAGCAGTTCTTC. Translated, it gives CASSQDGRTSGRNEQFF.

This chain links TRBV4-1 with TRBJ2-2; the D is unclear. V was trimmed by 4 bases and J by 0 bases, leaving 6 bases between them. Germline V lookup: CDR1 MGHRA, CDR2 YSYEKL. The CDR3 runs 14 residues. In nucleotides, the CDR3 is TGCGCCAGCAGCCCTGGGGCGAACACCGGGGAGCTGTTTTTT. This translates into CASSPGANTGELFF.

The chain carries TRBV7-9 and TRBJ1-4, with TRBD1 matching 8 bases. The CDR3 consists of 15 residues. Germline CDR1 is SEHNR and CDR2 is FQNEAQ (reference sequence). The junction had 5 bases not matched to a gene; V was cut back by 1 base and J by 7 bases. The CDR3 sequence is CASSLVSGGREKLFF. CDR3 nucleotides: TGTGCCAGCAGCTTAGTGTCAGGGGGCCGTGAAAAACTGTTTTTT.

The chain combines TRBV13 with TRBJ2-1, with 10 bases lining up with TRBD1. The germline gives CDR1 PRHDT, CDR2 FYEKMQ (reference sequence). The CDR3 runs 16 residues. With 3 bases clipped from V and 4 bases from J, the junction kept 6 bases outside the gene matches. The chain's CDR3 is CASSLAGTGEYNEQFF. Written as DNA, the CDR3 is TGTGCCAGCAGCTTGGCCGGGACAGGGGAATACAATGAGCAGTTCTTC.

J is TRBJ2-7 and V is TRBV4-1; 10 bases align to TRBD2. V gave up 3 bases and J gave up 3 bases; unmatched junction bases: 2. This CDR3 comprises 14 residues. CDR1 is MGHRA, CDR2 YSYEKL, per germline. The DNA for the CDR3 is TGCGCCAGCAGCCATCCTAGCGGGAGCTACGAGCAGTACTTC. It codes for CASSHPSGSYEQYF.

CDR3 DNA: TGTGCCAGCAGTGAATGGGGCACCGGGGAGCTGTTTTTT. Its translation: CASSEWGTGELFF. The gene calls are TRBV6-1 and TRBJ2-2; D gene uncertain. Trimming shortened V by 2 bases and J by 4 bases, and 5 bases separated the two germline ends. The CDR3 runs 13 residues. The germline V gene has CDR1 MNHNS and CDR2 SASEGT.

This sequence joins TRBV11-3 and TRBJ1-2, with D maybe TRBD1 (6 bases). Trimming pared 5 bases from V and 4 bases from J, leaving 11 bases between. The CDR3 has 13 residues. Germline V gene lookup returns CDR1 SGHNT and CDR2 YENEEA. CDR3 loop: CASSLTGGYGYTF. For the CDR3, the DNA is TGTGCCAGCAGCCTGACAGGAGGCTATGGCTACACCTTC. The full variable domain, rest sourced from reference TRBV11-3 and TRBJ1-2, is EAGVVQSPRYKIIEKKQPVAFWCNPISGHNTLYWYLQNLGQGPELLIRYENEEAVDDSQLPKDRFSAERLKGVDSTLKIQPAELGDSAVYLCASSLTGGYGYTFGSGTRLTVV.

The chain couples TRBV27 to TRBJ1-5, with D perhaps matching TRBD1 (6 bases). The CDR3 has 14 amino acids. Trimming removed 6 bases from V and 4 bases from J, with 13 bases in between. CDR1 MNHEY and CDR2 SMNVEV come from the germline V gene (reference sequence). Here the CDR3 reads CASSLIQGNQPQHF. In DNA form, the CDR3 reads TGTGCCAGCAGCTTGATACAGGGTAATCAGCCCCAGCATTTT.

This clone was seen only once. The chain joins TRBV7-2 to TRBJ2-7, with 12 bases identical to TRBD2. The germline gives CDR1 SGHTA, CDR2 FQGNSA. The V segment lost 4 bases and the J segment 2 bases; nucleotides outside the gene matches: 0. This CDR3 has 14 residues. In DNA, the CDR3 is TGTGCCAGCAGCTCTAGCGGGAGGGCCTACGAGCAGTACTTC. Translation: CASSSSGRAYEQYF.

This chain uses TRBV7-9 with TRBJ2-7, with 10 bases matching TRBD1. CDR1 and CDR2 (germline): SEHNR, FQNEAQ (reference sequence). The CDR3 extends over 14 amino acids. The ends lost 4 bases at V and 6 bases at J; junction bases unmatched: 6. CDR3 amino acids: CASSSGQGLVEQYF. CDR3 nucleotides: TGTGCCAGCAGCTCGGGACAGGGGTTGGTCGAGCAGTACTTC.

The chain joins TRBV7-8 to TRBJ2-2; TRBD1 aligns across 8 bases. Germline V gene sequence: CDR1 SGHVS, CDR2 FQNEAQ. V lost 1 base to trimming and J lost 5 bases; unmatched junction nucleotides: 3. The CDR3 length is 15 residues. CDR3 bases: TGTGCCAGCAGCTTAGGGCGACAGGGGACCGGGGAGCTGTTTTTT. This sequence encodes CASSLGRQGTGELFF.

The chain carries TRBV30 and TRBJ2-7; D gene uncertain. Trimming shortened V by 7 bases and J by 0 bases, and 13 bases separated the two germline ends. The CDR3 consists of 13 residues. CDR1 and CDR2 (germline): GTSNPN, SVGIG (reference sequence). CDR3 in amino acids: CAFIPDSSYEQYF. CDR3 nucleotide sequence: TGTGCCTTTATCCCAGACTCCTCCTACGAGCAGTACTTC.